Reported below is one T cell receptor beta chain. The data originate from a study of T cells expressing NK-cell markers. TCRdb processed the 5' RACE reads again and assigns one entry to each CDR3 protein, with no DNA. The sample table sets out roughly 280,000 distinct CDR3 sequences. This CDR3 is built from 13 residues. This rearrangement joins TRBV12-3 or TRBV12-4 to TRBJ1-2; TCRdb calls TRBD1, which cannot be checked without DNA. The receptor was derived from a man younger than 35 in good health. Specimen: blood T cells: a sorted CD56 or NKG2C T cell subset, CD4+ or CD8+ T cells, or bulk PBMC T cells (not recorded which). CDR3 region: CASGGETFYGYTF.